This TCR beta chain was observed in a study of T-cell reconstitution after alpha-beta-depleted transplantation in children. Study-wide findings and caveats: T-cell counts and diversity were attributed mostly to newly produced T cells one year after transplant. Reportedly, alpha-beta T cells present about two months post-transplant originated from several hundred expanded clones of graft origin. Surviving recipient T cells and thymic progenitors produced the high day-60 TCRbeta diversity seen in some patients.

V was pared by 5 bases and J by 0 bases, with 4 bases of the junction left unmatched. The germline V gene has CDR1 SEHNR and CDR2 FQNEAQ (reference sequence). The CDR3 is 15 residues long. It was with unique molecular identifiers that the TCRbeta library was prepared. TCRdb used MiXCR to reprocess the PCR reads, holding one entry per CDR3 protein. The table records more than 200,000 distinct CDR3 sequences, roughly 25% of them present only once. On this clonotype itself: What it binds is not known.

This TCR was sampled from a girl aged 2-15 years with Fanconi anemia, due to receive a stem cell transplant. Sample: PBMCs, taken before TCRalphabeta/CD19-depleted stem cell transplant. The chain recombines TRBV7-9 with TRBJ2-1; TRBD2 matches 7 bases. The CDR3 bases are TGTGCCAGCAGCATGTGGGGGGGCTCCTACAATGAGCAGTTCTTC. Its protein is CASSMWGGSYNEQFF.